The subject of this entry is one TCR beta chain. Its antigen is unidentified. MiXCR, applied by TCRdb to the reads, yields one record per CDR3 protein. The sample shows about 480 distinct CDR3 sequences, about 77% of them seen only once. After RNA was extracted from PBMCs, the TCR library was made from it. These data are taken from a study of regulatory T cells in long-lasting Graves disease. Study conclusions and caveats: Exclusively peripheral blood, rather than thyroid tissue, was studied.

Trimming stripped 6 bases from V and 0 bases from J, with 20 bases between. Germline CDR1 MNHEY, CDR2 SVGEGT. This CDR3 spans 17 amino acids. This chain joins TRBV6-2 or TRBV6-3 and TRBJ2-5; either TRBD1 or TRBD2 may supply D (5 bases each). The sequences come from peripheral blood mononuclear cells (PBMCs), collected with antithyroid drug treatment, in newly diagnosed or persistent Graves disease (not recorded which). The receptor comes from a woman younger than 45 with Graves disease. The CDR3 here is CASSPGAGGKNQETQYF. CDR3 bases: TGTGCCAGCAGCCCCGGGGCCGGCGGAAAGAACCAAGAGACCCAGTACTTC.